The rows below give T cell receptor beta chains drawn from one sample of a study of blood T cell repertoires in COVID-19. The assay was immunoSEQ multiplex PCR, and TCRdb's table has in-frame clones only and misses some. The table has around 130,000 clones, around four fifths seen once. Sequences were obtained from PBMCs or T cells enriched from blood (not recorded which). The receptors here all came from a woman between 45 and 60 years old with acute COVID-19. CDR3s include the opening cysteine and the closing phenylalanine or tryptophan. The order of the fields is J gene, D gene, clone size, V gene, CDR3 protein, CDR3 DNA. A D gene is named only where the DNA matches it firmly. Clone size is shown for a subset of rows, as once, few, many or a class of expanded clone.

>TRBJ1-2|TRBD1|.|TRBV28
CASTSRQGIYGYTF
TGTGCCAGCACCTCCCGACAGGGGATCTATGGCTACACCTTC
>TRBJ2-3|TRBD2|.|TRBV12-3/TRBV12-4
CASRLAGVGTQYF
TGTGCCAGCAGGTTAGCGGGAGTCGGTACGCAGTATTTT
>TRBJ2-2|TRBD2|.|TRBV28
CASGPALAGNTGELFF
TGTGCCAGCGGCCCCGCACTAGCGGGAAACACCGGGGAGCTGTTTTTT
>TRBJ1-5|.|.|TRBV19
CASSVDRSYSNQPQHF
TGTGCCAGTAGTGTGGACAGATCTTATAGCAATCAGCCCCAGCATTTT
>TRBJ1-6|.|.|TRBV2
CASTTGLGNSPLHF
TGTGCCAGCACGACAGGTCTGGGGAATTCACCCCTCCACTTT
>TRBJ2-2|TRBD2|.|TRBV7-9
CASSVSGSSTGELFF
TGTGCCAGCAGCGTTAGCGGGAGTAGCACCGGGGAGCTGTTTTTT
>TRBJ2-7|.|.|TRBV7-8
CASSPTGSSRTYEQYF
TGTGCCAGCAGCCCGACGGGGTCTTCGAGGACCTACGAGCAGTACTTC
>TRBJ1-6|.|.|TRBV30
CAWTRGGGRRNSPLHF
TGTGCCTGGACCCGCGGGGGGGGCCGAAGGAATTCACCCCTCCACTTT
>TRBJ2-2|.|.|TRBV11-3
CASSVVVGGTGELFF
TGTGCCAGCAGCGTAGTCGTCGGGGGAACCGGGGAGCTGTTTTTT
>TRBJ2-5|.|.|TRBV7-6
CASSPGRLPQETQYF
TGTGCCAGCAGCCCTGGGAGACTGCCGCAAGAGACCCAGTACTTC
>TRBJ2-2|.|.|TRBV11-2
CASSLWTGPGELFF
TGTGCCAGCAGCCTCTGGACTGGTCCCGGGGAGCTGTTTTTT
>TRBJ2-1|.|.|TRBV25-1
CASSELPRRDEQFF
TGTGCCAGCAGTGAACTGCCTAGGAGGGATGAGCAGTTCTTC
>TRBJ1-2|TRBD1|once|TRBV2
CASSSPGQGWAKPNYGYTF
TGTGCCAGCAGTTCTCCGGGACAGGGTTGGGCAAAGCCCAACTATGGCTACACCTTC
>TRBJ2-5|TRBD2|once|TRBV19
CASQPRGGTQETQYF
TGTGCCAGCCAACCCCGGGGGGGGACCCAGGAGACCCAGTACTTC
>TRBJ2-2|TRBD1|.|TRBV9
CASSARDRGAGELFF
TGTGCCAGCAGCGCCCGGGACAGGGGGGCCGGGGAGCTGTTTTTT
>TRBJ2-5|TRBD1|.|TRBV7-2
CASSSAGTGGTKTQYF
TGTGCCAGCAGCTCCGCTGGGACAGGGGGTACGAAGACCCAGTACTTC
>TRBJ2-7|TRBD1|.|TRBV29-1
CSVQRGTGGLSYEQYF
TGCAGCGTCCAGAGGGGGACAGGGGGCCTCTCCTACGAGCAGTACTTC
>TRBJ2-7|TRBD2|.|TRBV2
CASTGSTGGPDEQYF
TGTGCCAGCACGGGGTCGACGGGAGGGCCGGATGAGCAGTACTTC
>TRBJ2-1|.|.|TRBV10-3
CAISESNGSPISYNEQFF
TGTGCCATCAGTGAGTCGAATGGTAGCCCTATCTCCTACAATGAGCAGTTCTTC
>TRBJ1-1|.|.|TRBV6-2/TRBV6-3
CASSYLTGNTEAFF
TGTGCCAGCAGTTACCTGACAGGGAACACTGAAGCTTTCTTT
>TRBJ2-6|.|.|TRBV4-1
CASSQAPGYGNVLTF
TGCGCCAGCAGCCAAGCTCCAGGGTATGGCAACGTCCTGACTTTC
>TRBJ2-1|.|.|TRBV30
CAWSLLREGGEQFF
TGTGCCTGGAGTCTCCTGAGGGAAGGCGGTGAGCAGTTCTTC
>TRBJ2-7|.|.|TRBV4-1
CASSHGGSYEQYF
TGCGCCAGCAGCCACGGGGGCTCCTACGAGCAGTACTTC
>TRBJ1-5|.|.|TRBV2
CASSEARWQGGQPQHF
TGTGCCAGCAGTGAAGCGCGATGGCAGGGAGGTCAGCCCCAGCATTTT
>TRBJ1-2|TRBD1|.|TRBV27
CASSSRTGAYGYTF
TGTGCCAGCAGTTCCCGGACAGGGGCCTATGGCTACACCTTC
>TRBJ2-1|.|.|TRBV3-1/TRBV3-2
CASSTRGPDNEQFF
TGTGCCAGCAGCACCCGAGGGCCTGACAATGAGCAGTTCTTC
>TRBJ2-7|.|.|TRBV29-1
CSAGQWGEQYF
TGCAGCGCCGGACAGTGGGGGGAGCAGTACTTC
>TRBJ2-7|.|.|TRBV7-2
CASSPAGPRGYEQYF
TGTGCCAGCAGCCCTGCAGGGCCCAGGGGCTACGAGCAGTACTTC
>TRBJ2-3|TRBD1|.|TRBV24-1
CATSASGGAYGTDTQYF
TGTGCCACCAGTGCCTCAGGGGGCGCATATGGCACAGATACGCAGTATTTT
>TRBJ2-3|TRBD2|.|TRBV7-2
CASSTQPGTRTDTQYF
TGTGCCAGCAGCACTCAACCGGGGACTAGGACAGATACGCAGTATTTT
>TRBJ2-3|.|.|TRBV5-4
CASSFGRVADTQYF
TGTGCCAGCAGCTTTGGCAGGGTGGCAGATACGCAGTATTTT
>TRBJ1-3|.|.|TRBV12-1
CASSFAIQKGGGTGNTIYF
TGTGCCAGCAGCTTTGCTATTCAAAAAGGGGGCGGAACTGGAAACACCATATATTTT
>TRBJ2-7|.|.|TRBV23-1
CASIFSVGQYF
TGCGCCAGCATTTTTAGTGTCGGGCAGTACTTC
>TRBJ1-2|TRBD1|.|TRBV7-2
CASSLDRGFYGYTF
TGTGCCAGCAGCTTAGACAGGGGCTTCTATGGCTACACCTTC
>TRBJ2-5|TRBD2|.|TRBV5-4
CASSPGLPRQETQYF
TGTGCCAGCAGCCCGGGACTACCTCGTCAAGAGACCCAGTACTTC
>TRBJ1-3|TRBD1|.|TRBV5-3
CARSSDRGDTIYF
TGTGCCAGAAGCTCGGACAGGGGAGACACCATATATTTT
>TRBJ2-5|TRBD2|once|TRBV5-1
CASSRGLAEETQYF
TGCGCCAGCAGCCGGGGACTAGCCGAAGAGACCCAGTACTTC
>TRBJ2-7|.|.|TRBV28
CASRPEEGLGYEQYF
TGTGCCAGCAGACCTGAAGAGGGCCTGGGTTACGAGCAGTACTTC
>TRBJ2-5|.|few|TRBV21-1
CASSPQGLQETQYF
TGTGCCAGCTCCCCGCAGGGACTCCAAGAGACCCAGTACTTC
>TRBJ1-5|.|.|TRBV9
CASSPQGNQPQHF
TGTGCCAGCAGCCCCCAGGGCAATCAGCCCCAGCATTTT